What follows are 20 T cell receptor beta chains derived from one specimen sequenced in a study of shared clonotypes between healthy human individuals. The data were produced by immunoSEQ multiplex PCR, yet TCRdb's version contains in-frame clones alone and is incomplete. The sample contains over a million clones, around 97% of which appear only once. What was sequenced was naive CD4+ T cells sorted from blood. Subset: CD45RA+ positively selected. These receptor sequences come from a man aged 25 to 40 in good health.

CDR3 region: CITARPAAPDTQYF. As DNA, the CDR3 is TGCATAACGGCCCGGCCAGCCGCCCCAGATACGCAGTATTTT. V and J are TRBV29-1 and TRBJ2-3; no definite D call. This CDR3 spans 14 amino acids. Germline assignment: CDR1 SQVTM and CDR2 ANQGSEA.

The CDR3 nucleotides read TGTGCCAGCAGCTCTCGGACAGGGAAAGAGACCCAGTACTTC. Its translation: CASSSRTGKETQYF. J is TRBJ2-5 and V is TRBV9; TRBD1 matches 8 bases. J lost 3 bases, V lost 4 bases, and 5 bases had no gene match. The CDR3 loop spans 14 amino acids. Germline V CDR1 and CDR2: SGDLS, YYNGEE.

The chain couples TRBV27 to TRBJ2-2; D is perhaps TRBD1 or TRBD2 (5 bases each). CDR3 size: 16 residues. Germline CDR1 and CDR2: MNHEY and SMNVEV (reference sequence). V lost 6 bases and J 7 bases, leaving 21 bases between the germline ends. The CDR3 DNA follows: TGTGCCAGCAGCGAATCGAGGACTTTCAGGGTCGGGGAGCTGTTTTTT. It yields the protein CASSESRTFRVGELFF.

V is TRBV2 and J is TRBJ2-3; 9 bases align to TRBD2. The germline V gene encodes CDR1 SNHLY and CDR2 FYNNEI. The J segment lost 2 bases and the V segment lost 10 bases, leaving 4 bases of the junction unmatched. This CDR3 has 13 amino acids. CDR3 bases: TGTGCCAACGCTAGCGGGATCACAGATACGCAGTATTTT. Residues: CANASGITDTQYF.

The chain joins TRBV5-4 to TRBJ2-1, with 8 bases lining up with TRBD2. The CDR3 is 15 amino acids. Unmatched junction bases numbered 5, after V lost 2 bases and J lost 4 bases. Germline V CDR1 and CDR2: SGHNT, YYREEE (reference sequence). The CDR3 sequence is CASSFQRERYNEQFF. DNA of the CDR3: TGTGCCAGCAGCTTCCAGCGGGAGAGGTACAATGAGCAGTTCTTC.

V and J are TRBV6-5 and TRBJ1-2, with D possibly being TRBD1 (5 bases). With 2 bases removed from V and 6 bases from J, the gap between germline ends came to 19 bases. Germline lookup yields CDR1 MNHEY and CDR2 SVGAGI. The length of the CDR3 is 16 residues. The chain's CDR3 is CASSYTGRGKGHGYTF. CDR3 bases: TGTGCCAGCAGTTACACTGGGAGAGGGAAGGGGCATGGCTACACCTTC.

The chain has TRBV5-1 and TRBJ2-3, with 9 positions matching TRBD2. Germline trimming cut 1 base from V and 1 base from J; bases unmatched to any gene: 7. CDR1 is SGHRS, CDR2 YFSETQ, per germline. This CDR3 region has 17 residues. CDR3 in DNA: TGCGCCAGCAGCTTGACCTCCCGACTAGCGGGCACAGATACGCAGTATTTT. Amino acid sequence: CASSLTSRLAGTDTQYF.

The rearrangement links TRBV10-3 to TRBJ1-1, with 7 nucleotides matching TRBD1. Germline V gene data show CDR1 as ENHRY and CDR2 as SYGVKD. The V gene end was trimmed by 5 bases and the J gene end by 3 bases; junction bases not matched to a gene: 6. CDR3 length: 14 residues. The CDR3 DNA sequence: TGTGCCATCAGTCAAACAGGGGCCGACACTGAAGCTTTCTTT. Residues: CAISQTGADTEAFF.

This clone was seen a single time. This sample also contains other DNA sequences that code for the same CDR3. The V call is TRBV28, the J call TRBJ2-7; D perhaps matches TRBD2 (6 bases). CDR1 MDHEN and CDR2 SYDVKM come from the germline V gene. V was cut by 4 bases and J by 3 bases, with 7 bases left in between. The CDR3 spans 12 residues. The DNA for the CDR3 is TGTGCCAGCAGTTCGGGGGTCTACGAGCAGTACTTC. Residues: CASSSGVYEQYF.

This clone was seen just once. The chain uses TRBV18 and TRBJ2-3; no reliable D call. CDR1 and CDR2 from the germline V gene are KGHSH and LQKENI. The CDR3 covers 15 residues. V was clipped by 1 base and J by 2 bases, with 10 bases between them. Here the CDR3 reads CASSPLPRDTDTQYF. The CDR3 bases are TGTGCCAGCTCACCACTTCCACGAGACACAGATACGCAGTATTTT. The full variable domain, with the rest looked up from reference TRBV18 and TRBJ2-3, is NAGVMQNPRHLVRRRGQEARLRCSPMKGHSHVYWYRQLPEEGLKFMVYLQKENIIDESGMPKERFSAEFPKEGPSILRIQQVVRGDSAAYFCASSPLPRDTDTQYFGPGTRLTVL.

On this clone: Its ends do not fully match the called genes, so a read error is possible. The V gene is TRBV9, the J gene TRBJ2-3; perhaps TRBD1 as D (5 bases). Germline V gene sequence: CDR1 SGDLS, CDR2 YYNGEE. The CDR3 has 16 residues. CDR3 amino acids: CDSSFTPLGGTDTQYF. The CDR3 DNA follows: TGTGACAGCAGCTTCACACCGTTAGGGGGCACAGATACGCAGTATTTT.

V and J are TRBV6-5 and TRBJ1-1; D call uncertain. CDR3 length: 16 residues. The V end was cut by 0 bases, the J end by 1 base, with 12 bases between. Germline lookup yields CDR1 MNHEY and CDR2 SVGAGI. In DNA, the CDR3 is TGTGCCAGCAGTTACTCCCAATTCGACTCGAACACTGAAGCTTTCTTT. Residues: CASSYSQFDSNTEAFF.

V gene TRBV28 combines with J gene TRBJ1-5; no definite D call. Looked up from germline, CDR1 is MDHEN and CDR2 is SYDVKM. The CDR3 runs to 16 residues. Trimming took 6 bases from V and 4 from J, leaving 19 bases between them. CDR3 sequence (DNA): TGTGCCAGCAGACCCCGATTGACCCTCCCGAATCAGCCCCAGCATTTT. Protein sequence: CASRPRLTLPNQPQHF.

CDR3 residues: CAIRISDTEAFF. The CDR3 DNA reads as TGTGCCATCAGGATATCGGACACTGAAGCTTTCTTT. V usage is TRBV10-3 and J usage is TRBJ1-1; the D is unclear. Looked up from germline, CDR1 is ENHRY and CDR2 is SYGVKD. The ends were cut back, 6 bases at V and 3 bases at J, with 8 bases in the middle. The CDR3 has 12 amino acids.

The chain employs TRBV5-1 and TRBJ2-7, with TRBD2 matching over 7 bases. Unmatched junction bases numbered 11, after V lost 2 bases and J lost 3 bases. Germline V gene sequence: CDR1 SGHRS, CDR2 YFSETQ. CDR3 length equals 16 residues. This CDR3 reads CASSFGATSRIYEQYF. The DNA of the CDR3 is TGCGCCAGCAGCTTTGGGGCGACTAGCAGAATCTACGAGCAGTACTTC.

The rearrangement uses TRBV28 and TRBJ1-5; TRBD1 aligns across 7 bases. The germline CDR1 and CDR2 sequences are MDHEN and SYDVKM. V shed 2 bases and J 0 bases; nucleotides not matched to a gene: 4. The CDR3 consists of 16 residues. The CDR3 coding sequence is TGTGCCAGCAGTTTACGGACAGGACTTAGCAATCAGCCCCAGCATTTT. Translating it yields CASSLRTGLSNQPQHF.

Here the CDR3 reads CASSSRGETQYF. The CDR3 coding sequence is TGTGCCAGCAGTTCCAGGGGGGAGACCCAGTACTTC. The chain is built from TRBV6-5 and TRBJ2-5; 7 bases map to TRBD1. The CDR3 runs 12 residues. The junction had 1 base not matched to a gene; V was cut back by 4 bases and J by 5 bases. Germline V gene data show CDR1 as MNHEY and CDR2 as SVGAGI.

The chain recombines TRBV7-8 with TRBJ2-7, with a tentative D call TRBD2 (6 bases). Deletions cut 4 bases from V and 0 bases from J, with 13 bases between. CDR1 and CDR2 (germline): SGHVS, FQNEAQ. CDR3 length: 15 residues. The CDR3 here is CASSSPKTSSYEQYF. In DNA form, the CDR3 reads TGTGCCAGCAGCTCCCCGAAGACTAGCTCCTACGAGCAGTACTTC.

V and J are TRBV5-1 and TRBJ2-7, with 10 bases aligning to TRBD2. Looked up from germline, CDR1 is SGHRS and CDR2 is YFSETQ. The CDR3 length is 14 residues. V was clipped by 4 bases and J by 5 bases; unmatched bases: 6. Written as DNA, the CDR3 is TGCGCCAGCAGCGGGGGACTAGCGTACCACGAGCAGTACTTC. Translation gives CASSGGLAYHEQYF.

About this clone itself: Distinct nucleotide sequences in the sample also encode this CDR3. The chain combines TRBV28 with TRBJ1-1; 8 positions match TRBD1. Looked up from germline, CDR1 is MDHEN and CDR2 is SYDVKM. Germline trimming cut 3 bases from V and 8 bases from J; bases unmatched to any gene: 2. The CDR3 loop spans 12 amino acids. CDR3: CASSLWDREAFF. In nucleotides, the CDR3 is TGTGCCAGCAGTTTGTGGGACAGGGAAGCTTTCTTT.